The 29 T cell receptor beta chains below were found in one sample sequenced in a study of cytomegalovirus exposure and HLA in healthy donors. Generated by immunoSEQ multiplex PCR, the TCRdb table keeps only in-frame clones and is missing some. Here the sample spans around 150,000 clones, 88% being singletons. The sequencing sample was made of PBMCs. All receptors come from a man younger than 30 in good health and CMV-seronegative.

The chain couples TRBV5-8 to TRBJ1-5; D ambiguous. The CDR3 has 14 amino acids. The V and J ends lost 0 bases and 6 bases respectively, with 10 bases between them. CDR1 and CDR2 from the germline V gene are SGHTS and YDEGEE. The CDR3 DNA sequence: TGTGCCAGCAGCTTGGAGCGGCGCGCTCAGCCCCAGCATTTT. Its translation: CASSLERRAQPQHF.

This clone was counted only a few times. This chain connects TRBV7-9 to TRBJ2-7; maybe TRBD1 (6 bases). The V end was cut by 5 bases, the J end by 2 bases, with 16 bases between. The CDR3 loop spans 15 amino acids. Germline CDR1 SEHNR, CDR2 FQNEAQ (reference sequence). The CDR3 DNA is TGTGCCAGCAGCCCTACAGGGATAACCCCCTACGAGCAGTACTTC. Its translation is CASSPTGITPYEQYF.

The rearrangement joins TRBV4-3 to TRBJ2-3, with 10 bases that match TRBD1. CDR1 and CDR2 (germline): LGHNA, YSLEER. The CDR3 is 17 residues long. Trimming removed 5 bases from V and 3 bases from J; junction bases left unmatched: 11. CDR3 coding DNA: TGCGCCAGCAGCAGCGGACCGGGACAGGGGAGTACAGATACGCAGTATTTT. It codes for CASSSGPGQGSTDTQYF.

The chain links TRBV7-2 to TRBJ2-1, with 9 bases identical to TRBD1. J was trimmed by 4 bases and V by 5 bases; bases with no gene match: 6. CDR3 length equals 15 residues. Germline V gene data show CDR1 as SGHTA and CDR2 as FQGNSA. The CDR3 DNA sequence: TGTGCCAGCAGCCCCGACAGGGGGGGTTACAATGAGCAGTTCTTC. Its protein product is CASSPDRGGYNEQFF.

This clone came up once. The chain recombines TRBV11-2 with TRBJ2-1; 13 bases line up with TRBD2. V was clipped by 5 bases and J by 2 bases; unmatched bases: 3. The CDR3 runs 16 residues. Looked up from germline, CDR1 is SGHAT and CDR2 is FQNNGV. The CDR3 region has the DNA TGTGCCAGCAGCACAACTAGCGGGAGGGCCTACAATGAGCAGTTCTTC. As protein: CASSTTSGRAYNEQFF.

DNA for the CDR3: TGTGCCAGCTCACCTTGGCAGGGGGCGAATCAGCCCCAGCATTTT. Translation gives CASSPWQGANQPQHF. The J gene is TRBJ1-5, the V gene TRBV18, with TRBD1 matching over 8 bases. This CDR3 spans 15 amino acids. The junction had 5 bases not matched to a gene; V was cut back by 3 bases and J by 4 bases. Per the germline V gene, CDR1 is KGHSH and CDR2 is LQKENI.

This clone has a handful of counts. This sequence joins TRBV19 and TRBJ2-3, with 7 bases fitting TRBD1. The germline V gene has CDR1 LNHDA and CDR2 SQIVND (reference sequence). This CDR3 has 17 amino acids. With 1 base clipped from V and 2 bases from J, the junction kept 9 bases outside the gene matches. CDR3 DNA sequence: TGTGCCAGTAGTATAGGGGGTTTGACAGGGAACACAGATACGCAGTATTTT. The encoded protein is CASSIGGLTGNTDTQYF.

The chain couples TRBV7-8 to TRBJ2-6; the D gene is possibly TRBD1 (6 bases). The CDR3 length is 16 residues. The germline CDR1 and CDR2 sequences are SGHVS and FQNEAQ. Trimming shortened V by 4 bases and J by 1 base, and 11 bases separated the two germline ends. This chain's CDR3 is CASSSFQGSGANVLTF. CDR3 in DNA: TGTGCCAGCAGCTCCTTCCAGGGGTCTGGGGCCAACGTCCTGACTTTC.

This sequence joins TRBV5-1 and TRBJ2-7; weak D call: TRBD2 (6 bases). Germline values: CDR1 SGHRS, CDR2 YFSETQ. V was shortened by 0 bases and J by 0 bases, with 19 bases between the two germline ends. CDR3 length: 18 residues. The DNA of the CDR3 is TGCGCCAGCAGCTTGGACGGAGGAGGGACGGACATCTCCTACGAGCAGTACTTC. Protein product: CASSLDGGGTDISYEQYF.

The V and J genes are TRBV6-5 and TRBJ2-7, with 7 bases aligning to TRBD1. Germline CDR1 reads MNHEY; CDR2 reads SVGAGI. CDR3 length: 14 amino acids. V dropped 7 bases and J dropped 1; count of bases not matched to a gene: 7. In DNA form, the CDR3 reads TGTGCCAGCACCAGATCAGGGGGTTCCTACGAGCAGTACTTC. This sequence encodes CASTRSGGSYEQYF.

The chain links TRBV19 to TRBJ1-1; 7 bases agree with TRBD1. Germline V gene lookup returns CDR1 LNHDA and CDR2 SQIVND (reference sequence). The CDR3 sequence is 15 residues long. V shed 6 bases, J shed 3 bases, and the junction held 10 bases outside the gene matches. For the CDR3, the DNA is TGTGCCAGTAGGACAGGGCCCTCCGAATACACTGAAGCTTTCTTT. This translates into CASRTGPSEYTEAFF.

The chain is built from TRBV6-1 and TRBJ1-2; tentative D call: TRBD1 (5 bases). The length of the CDR3 is 15 residues. V was clipped by 4 bases and J by 6 bases, with 18 bases between them. Per germline, CDR1 MNHNS and CDR2 SASEGT. For the CDR3, the DNA is TGTGCCAGCAGTGGGTGGGACTCCTCTAAAGATGGCTACACCTTC. Its protein product is CASSGWDSSKDGYTF.

The chain recombines TRBV11-2 with TRBJ1-1; 7 bases are shared with TRBD1. CDR1 is SGHAT, CDR2 FQNNGV, per germline. This CDR3 comprises 14 residues. The junction had 3 bases not matched to a gene; V was cut back by 5 bases and J by 0 bases. The CDR3 is CASSPQGLNTEAFF. The CDR3 DNA sequence: TGTGCCAGCAGCCCACAGGGGCTGAACACTGAAGCTTTCTTT.

V usage is TRBV29-1 and J usage is TRBJ1-2; tentative D call: TRBD1 (5 bases). The V and J ends lost 0 bases and 3 bases respectively, with 17 bases between them. Germline V lookup: CDR1 SQVTM, CDR2 ANQGSEA. The CDR3 sequence is 16 residues long. CDR3 residues: CSVEDPDDSSDYGYTF. CDR3 DNA: TGCAGCGTTGAAGATCCAGACGACAGCTCGGACTATGGCTACACCTTC.

The CDR3 region is CASSPVAGSDGYTF. The DNA for the CDR3 is TGCGCCAGCAGCCCCGTTGCAGGGTCGGATGGCTACACCTTC. This sequence joins TRBV5-1 and TRBJ1-2, with D tentatively TRBD1 (5 bases). The CDR3 is 14 amino acids. CDR1 is SGHRS, CDR2 YFSETQ, per germline. The V and J ends lost 4 bases and 6 bases respectively, with 16 bases between them. The whole variable domain, filled in from reference TRBV5-1 and TRBJ1-2, reads KAGVTQTPRYLIKTRGQQVTLSCSPISGHRSVSWYQQTPGQGLQFLFEYFSETQRNKGNFPGRFSGRQFSNSRSEMNVSTLELGDSALYLCASSPVAGSDGYTFGSGTRLTVV.

The chain links TRBV2 to TRBJ1-2; D gene unclear. From germline, CDR1 is SNHLY and CDR2 FYNNEI. The CDR3 length is 13 residues. V shed 6 bases and J shed 6 bases, with 14 bases lying between them. The CDR3 loop reads CASSEFMPNGYTF. CDR3 sequence (DNA): TGTGCCAGCAGCGAATTTATGCCTAATGGCTACACCTTC.

The J gene is TRBJ2-3, the V gene TRBV13; possibly TRBD2 for D (6 bases). Trimming removed 3 bases at V and 2 bases at J, with 15 bases between. Germline-derived CDR1 and CDR2 are PRHDT and FYEKMQ (reference sequence). This CDR3 has 16 amino acids. The CDR3 sequence: CASSLVSGAITDTQYF. The CDR3 nucleotides read TGTGCCAGCAGCTTGGTTAGCGGAGCCATCACAGATACGCAGTATTTT.

V usage is TRBV7-8 and J usage is TRBJ1-5, with D perhaps TRBD1 (5 bases). CDR1 and CDR2 (germline): SGHVS, FQNEAQ. The CDR3 consists of 17 residues. V was trimmed by 5 bases and J by 1 base, leaving 18 bases between them. As DNA, the CDR3 is TGTGCCAGCAGCCCCATTGAAACAGACAGAAGCAATCAGCCCCAGCATTTT. Amino acids: CASSPIETDRSNQPQHF. Full variable domain (missing parts from reference TRBV7-8 and TRBJ1-5): GAGVSQSPRYKVAKRGQDVALRCDPISGHVSLFWYQQALGQGPEFLTYFQNEAQLDKSGLPSDRFFAERPEGSVSTLKIQRTQQEDSAVYLCASSPIETDRSNQPQHFGDGTRLSIL.

The chain carries TRBV7-2 and TRBJ1-2; no reliable D call. V was pared by 4 bases and J by 8 bases, with 20 bases between. Germline CDR1 SGHTA, CDR2 FQGNSA. This CDR3 has 15 amino acids. The DNA of the CDR3 is TGTGCCAGCAGCTCGATATCCCTAGGTCCGAGCGGCTACACCTTC. Encoded protein: CASSSISLGPSGYTF.

The chain carries TRBV7-6 and TRBJ1-5; no reliable D call. Trimming left V 5 bases short and J 0 bases short, with 5 bases between. The germline gives CDR1 SGHVS, CDR2 FNYEAQ. This CDR3 has 13 residues. The CDR3 is CASSPNSNQPQHF. CDR3 nucleotide sequence: TGTGCCAGCAGCCCAAATAGCAATCAGCCCCAGCATTTT.

In this sample, this clone turned up once. The V and J genes are TRBV4-1 and TRBJ1-2; TRBD1 agrees at 9 bases. In germline, CDR1 is MGHRA, CDR2 YSYEKL. The V segment lost 3 bases and the J segment 8 bases; nucleotides outside the gene matches: 10. The CDR3 is 15 amino acids. The CDR3 loop is CASSHRATGGEGYTF. CDR3 sequence (DNA): TGCGCCAGCAGCCATAGAGCGACAGGGGGTGAGGGCTACACCTTC.

The rearrangement links TRBV15 to TRBJ2-5; weak D call: TRBD1 (6 bases). Deletions cut 1 base from V and 0 bases from J, with 9 bases between. This CDR3 has 15 residues. Germline V gene lookup returns CDR1 LNHNV and CDR2 YYDKDF (reference sequence). The CDR3: CATSRVYRDQETQYF. The DNA of the CDR3 is TGTGCCACCAGCAGAGTATACAGGGACCAAGAGACCCAGTACTTC.

The gene calls are TRBV28 and TRBJ1-2; no clear D gene. The V gene's germline CDR1 is MDHEN and CDR2 SYDVKM. This CDR3 has 13 residues. Trimming pared 3 bases from V and 7 bases from J, leaving 12 bases between. As DNA, the CDR3 is TGTGCCAGCAGTTTGGTCACGGGAGTTGGCTACACCTTC. This gives the protein CASSLVTGVGYTF.

The genes are TRBV5-6 and TRBJ1-1; D may be TRBD1 (5 bases). CDR3 size: 15 residues. V was clipped by 4 bases and J by 3 bases, with 16 bases between them. Germline loops: CDR1 SGHDT, CDR2 YYEEEE. The CDR3 region is CASSGGTAVYTEAFF. CDR3 sequence (DNA): TGTGCCAGCAGCGGAGGGACGGCTGTTTACACTGAAGCTTTCTTT. The full variable domain, with the rest looked up from reference TRBV5-6 and TRBJ1-1, is DAGVTQSPTHLIKTRGQQVTLRCSPKSGHDTVSWYQQALGQGPQFIFQYYEEEERQRGNFPDRFSGHQFPNYSSELNVNALLLGDSALYLCASSGGTAVYTEAFFGQGTRLTVV.

CDR3 amino acids: CASSRGTGTVSYEQYV. The CDR3 region has the DNA TGTGCCAGCAGCCGGGGGACCGGGACAGTGTCCTACGAGCAGTACGTC. The chain is built from TRBV5-5 and TRBJ2-7; a weak D match, TRBD1 (7 bases). The CDR3 consists of 16 residues. Deletions cut 4 bases from V and 1 base from J, with 18 bases between. Germline V gene lookup returns CDR1 SGHKS and CDR2 YYEKEE (reference sequence).

The CDR3 DNA sequence: TGTGCCAGCAGTTGGACTAGCGGGAGCTACGAGCAGTACGTC. Encoded protein: CASSWTSGSYEQYV. The rearrangement joins TRBV7-8 to TRBJ2-7; 13 nucleotides match TRBD2. The germline CDR1 and CDR2 sequences are SGHVS and FQNEAQ. This CDR3 is 14 amino acids long. J gave up 3 bases and V 6 bases, and 2 bases lay outside the gene matches.

The chain is built from TRBV11-2 and TRBJ1-2; 7 bases line up with TRBD1. The J segment lost 5 bases and the V segment lost 1 base, leaving 4 bases of the junction unmatched. The CDR3 loop spans 14 amino acids. The germline CDR1 and CDR2 sequences are SGHAT and FQNNGV. CDR3 protein: CASSLGTGGYGYTF. The CDR3, as DNA: TGTGCCAGCAGCTTAGGGACAGGAGGGTATGGCTACACCTTC. The full variable domain, rest sourced from reference TRBV11-2 and TRBJ1-2, is EAGVAQSPRYKIIEKRQSVAFWCNPISGHATLYWYQQILGQGPKLLIQFQNNGVVDDSQLPKDRFSAERLKGVDSTLKIQPAKLEDSAVYLCASSLGTGGYGYTFGSGTRLTVV.

The V call is TRBV6-5, the J call TRBJ2-5; D gene unclear. The germline gives CDR1 MNHEY, CDR2 SVGAGI. V lost 2 bases, J lost 2 bases, and 12 bases lay in between. This CDR3 has 15 amino acids. In DNA form, the CDR3 reads TGTGCCAGCAGTTACGTTGTGGGCAGGCAAGAGACCCAGTACTTC. Encoded protein: CASSYVVGRQETQYF.

J is TRBJ1-6 and V is TRBV6-5; 7 bases map to TRBD1. The V gene end was trimmed by 6 bases and the J gene end by 5 bases; junction bases not matched to a gene: 7. CDR3 size: 15 residues. CDR1 is MNHEY and CDR2 is SVGAGI in the germline V gene. CDR3 region: CASRVGTVNNSPLHF. The DNA for the CDR3 is TGTGCCAGCAGGGTCGGGACAGTGAATAATTCACCCCTCCACTTT.